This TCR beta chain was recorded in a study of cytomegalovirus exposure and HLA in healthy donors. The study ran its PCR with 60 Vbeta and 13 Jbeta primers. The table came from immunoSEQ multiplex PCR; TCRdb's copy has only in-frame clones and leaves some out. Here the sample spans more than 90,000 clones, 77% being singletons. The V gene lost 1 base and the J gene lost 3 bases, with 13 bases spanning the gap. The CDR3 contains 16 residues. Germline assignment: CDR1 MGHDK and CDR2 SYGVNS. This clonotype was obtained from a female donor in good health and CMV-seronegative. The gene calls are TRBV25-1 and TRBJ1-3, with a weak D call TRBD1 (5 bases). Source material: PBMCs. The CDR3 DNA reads TGTGCCAGCAGTGAATCGGGGCGGGGGGGTGGAAACACCATATATTTT. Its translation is CASSESGRGGGNTIYF.